The 5 T cell receptor beta chains below all came from one sample that was sequenced in a study of relationships among human T cell subsets. Anti-CD25 beads selected CD4+CD25+ regulatory T cells from positively selected CD4+ cells. TCR alpha and beta CDR3s were amplified from mRNA by semiquantitative ARM-PCR. Tagged nested gene-specific primers were used first, then communal superprimers amplified exponentially. TCRdb called the multiplex PCR reads again in MiXCR, with one record for every CDR3 protein. This table holds about 14,000 distinct CDR3 sequences, approximately 60% found once. The source material was Tregs sorted from blood. The source is a middle-aged man in good health.

This clonotype showed up just a few times. This chain's CDR3 is CAIRDIYGYTF. CDR3 nucleotide sequence: TGTGCCATCCGGGACATCTATGGCTACACCTTC. The chain joins TRBV28 to TRBJ1-2; a possible D gene is TRBD1 (6 bases). From germline, CDR1 is MDHEN and CDR2 SYDVKM. There are 11 residues in the CDR3. Trimming removed 10 bases at V and 4 bases at J, with 10 bases between.

V is TRBV19 and J is TRBJ1-5; no clear D. From germline, CDR1 is LNHDA and CDR2 SQIVND (reference sequence). The CDR3 is 13 amino acids. Trimming took 5 bases from V and 5 from J, leaving 10 bases between them. Written as DNA, the CDR3 is TGTGCCAGTAGTCCCCGGTTTTATCAGCCCCAGCATTTT. Amino acid sequence: CASSPRFYQPQHF.

This clonotype was counted a few times. The rearrangement joins TRBV4-1 to TRBJ2-1; D call uncertain. The CDR3 has 16 amino acids. Germline V gives CDR1 MGHRA, CDR2 YSYEKL. Trimming cost V 3 bases and J 0 bases, with 12 bases left between them. CDR3 coding DNA: TGCGCCAGCAGCCATCCGCACATGAGCTCCTACAATGAGCAGTTCTTC. Protein sequence: CASSHPHMSSYNEQFF.

This clonotype has a single count. The chain combines TRBV28 with TRBJ2-7; 9 positions match TRBD2. Per germline, CDR1 MDHEN and CDR2 SYDVKM. The CDR3 has 14 amino acids. V was clipped by 6 bases and J by 3 bases; unmatched bases: 6. The CDR3 region has the DNA TGTGCCAGCAGGCCTCTAGCGGGGCACTACGAGCAGTACTTC. This encodes CASRPLAGHYEQYF.

V usage is TRBV5-1 and J usage is TRBJ2-6, with 7 bases that match TRBD1. CDR3 length: 18 amino acids. V shed 0 bases, J shed 2 bases, and the junction held 8 bases outside the gene matches. From germline, CDR1 is SGHRS and CDR2 YFSETQ. The CDR3 reads CASSLEGGALTGANVLTF. CDR3 DNA sequence: TGCGCCAGCAGCTTGGAAGGGGGCGCTCTGACTGGGGCCAACGTCCTGACTTTC. Full variable domain (remainder filled in from reference TRBV5-1 and TRBJ2-6): KAGVTQTPRYLIKTRGQQVTLSCSPISGHRSVSWYQQTPGQGLQFLFEYFSETQRNKGNFPGRFSGRQFSNSRSEMNVSTLELGDSALYLCASSLEGGALTGANVLTFGAGSRLTVL.